One and the same sample provided the 20 T cell receptor beta chains below, sequenced in a study of blood T cells in healthy people across ages. It was with a sample-barcoded 5' primer and a J-beta primer mix that a second PCR of about 6 to 12 cycles was run. TCRdb itself ran the 5' RACE reads through MiXCR, one entry per CDR3 protein. This sample has fewer than 2,000,000 distinct CDR3 sequences, with about 31% found just once. Sequencing was carried out using blood. Receptors were obtained from a woman between 25 and 40 years old in good health.

The chain joins TRBV5-1 to TRBJ2-7; D might be TRBD1 (5 bases). Germline assignment: CDR1 SGHRS and CDR2 YFSETQ. V was clipped by 0 bases and J by 3 bases, with 13 bases between them. The CDR3 contains 15 residues. CDR3: CASSLGGEVIYEQYF. CDR3 DNA: TGCGCCAGCAGCTTGGGGGGCGAGGTGATCTACGAGCAGTACTTC.

This clonotype was recorded a few times. CDR3 nucleotides: TGTGCCAGCAGCCCCTTTGGAGGGCTGGGAAATGGCTACACCTTC. Translation: CASSPFGGLGNGYTF. The V call is TRBV7-3, the J call TRBJ1-2; D call uncertain. CDR3 length equals 15 residues. V was trimmed by 5 bases and J by 6 bases, leaving 19 bases between them. Germline CDR1 and CDR2: SGHTA and FQGTGA.

This clonotype was counted between two and nine times. The chain has TRBV4-1 and TRBJ1-5; TRBD1 is a possible D gene (5 bases). The CDR3 is 13 amino acids. Germline-derived CDR1 and CDR2 are MGHRA and YSYEKL. The V end was cut by 1 base, the J end by 11 bases, with 12 bases between. The CDR3 spells CASSQGGTEAQHF. The CDR3 nucleotides read TGCGCCAGCAGCCAAGGGGGCACCGAAGCCCAGCATTTT.

This clonotype was detected only a few times. The V and J genes are TRBV9 and TRBJ2-3; D may correspond to TRBD1 or TRBD2 (6 bases each). Trimming cost V 0 bases and J 6 bases, with 11 bases left between them. The germline V gene has CDR1 SGDLS and CDR2 YYNGEE. The CDR3 loop spans 14 amino acids. The CDR3 protein is CASSVVGGPDTQYF. The CDR3 bases are TGTGCCAGCAGCGTAGTTGGGGGGCCCGATACGCAGTATTTT.

This chain links TRBV20-1 with TRBJ2-1, with 8 bases matching TRBD2. V lost 3 bases to trimming and J lost 2 bases; unmatched junction nucleotides: 9. CDR1 and CDR2 from the germline V gene are DFQATT and SNEGSKA (reference sequence). The CDR3 is 16 amino acids. DNA of the CDR3: TGCAGTGCTAGGCCCCGGGGGCGGGGGGCCTACAATGAGCAGTTCTTC. Its protein is CSARPRGRGAYNEQFF.

This clonotype was seen a single time. A much larger clonotype is one base distant, so this may be a read error. The chain uses TRBV28 and TRBJ2-7; D may be TRBD2 (5 bases). The better agreement between TRBJ2-5 and the DNA end casts doubt on the J call. From germline, CDR1 is MDHEN and CDR2 SYDVKM. The CDR3 consists of 13 residues. The chain's CDR3 is CASRLVGVETQYF. The CDR3 nucleotides are TGTGCCAGCAGACTAGTGGGAGTTGAGACCCAGTACTTC.

The CDR3 DNA is TGTGCCTGGACCCAGGGCAATGAGCAGTTCTTC. Translation: CAWTQGNEQFF. This chain connects TRBV30 to TRBJ2-1, with D perhaps matching TRBD1 (5 bases). The CDR3 covers 11 residues. CDR1 and CDR2 from the germline V gene are GTSNPN and SVGIG (reference sequence). V shed 4 bases and J shed 6 bases, with 7 bases lying between them.

The rearrangement uses TRBV7-9 and TRBJ1-1, with D possibly matching TRBD1 (5 bases). Germline CDR1 is SEHNR and CDR2 is FQNEAQ (reference sequence). Trimming cost V 5 bases and J 1 base, with 11 bases left between them. This CDR3 is 14 amino acids long. The DNA for the CDR3 is TGTGCCAGCAGCCTGCCACAGGCGAACACTGAAGCTTTCTTT. Amino acid sequence: CASSLPQANTEAFF. Drawing the rest from reference TRBV7-9 and TRBJ1-1, the complete variable domain is DTGVSQNPRHKITKRGQNVTFRCDPISEHNRLYWYRQTLGQGPEFLTYFQNEAQLEKSRLLSDRFSAERPKGSFSTLEIQRTEQGDSAMYLCASSLPQANTEAFFGQGTRLTVV.

This rearrangement joins TRBV20-1 to TRBJ2-3; tentative D call: TRBD2 (6 bases). The CDR3 runs 15 residues. The germline V and J ends were trimmed by 0 bases and 3 bases, with 13 bases remaining between them. CDR1 is DFQATT and CDR2 is SNEGSKA in the germline V gene (reference sequence). CDR3 region: CSARDFAGRTDTQYF. The CDR3, as DNA: TGCAGTGCTAGAGATTTCGCCGGGAGAACAGATACGCAGTATTTT.

This clonotype has just a few counts. J is TRBJ2-1 and V is TRBV3-1; tentatively, D is TRBD1 or TRBD2 (5 bases each). Between the trimmed V and J ends, which lost 4 bases and 5 bases, there was a span of 12 bases. Germline-derived CDR1 and CDR2 are LGHDT and YNNKEL (reference sequence). The CDR3 spans 14 residues. The DNA of the CDR3 is TGTGCCAGCAGCCGAGGGGTGGGTGACAATGAGCAGTTCTTC. The encoded protein is CASSRGVGDNEQFF.

V is TRBV7-9 and J is TRBJ2-7, with D possibly being TRBD1 or TRBD2 (5 bases each). V was pared by 8 bases and J by 3 bases, with 11 bases between. CDR1 and CDR2 from the germline V gene are SEHNR and FQNEAQ (reference sequence). CDR3 length: 12 amino acids. The CDR3 region has the DNA TGTGCCAGCGGGGGTGGGTACTACGAGCAGTACTTC. Translation: CASGGGYYEQYF.

V and J are TRBV20-1 and TRBJ2-3; 10 bases are a match to TRBD1. CDR3 size: 24 residues. Germline V gives CDR1 DFQATT, CDR2 SNEGSKA (reference sequence). V gave up 3 bases and J gave up 1 base; unmatched junction bases: 31. In DNA form, the CDR3 reads TGCAGTGCTAGCAGCCCGGGGTGTGGACAGGGGGTCTTCTTATGCGCGCTTGGCACAGATACGCAGTATTTT. This codes for CSASSPGCGQGVFLCALGTDTQYF.

This sequence joins TRBV5-4 and TRBJ2-5, with D perhaps TRBD2 (8 bases). The length of the CDR3 is 16 residues. CDR1 is SGHNT and CDR2 is YYREEE in the germline V gene (reference sequence). Deletions cut 9 bases from V and 0 bases from J, with 21 bases between. CDR3 DNA sequence: TGTGCCACCTTAGCGGGACAGCCAGAGTACCAAGAGACCCAGTACTTC. As protein: CATLAGQPEYQETQYF. Combining the CDR3 with reference TRBV5-4 and TRBJ2-5 gives the whole variable domain ETGVTQSPTHLIKTRGQQVTLRCSSQSGHNTVSWYQQALGQGPQFIFQYYREEENGRGNFPPRFSGLQFPNYSSELNVNALELDDSALYLCATLAGQPEYQETQYFGPGTRLLVL.

The chain combines TRBV7-9 with TRBJ2-7; no clear D gene. The last part of the DNA fits TRBJ2-5 better; the J call may be wrong. CDR1 is SEHNR and CDR2 is FQNEAQ in the germline V gene (reference sequence). The CDR3 is 14 amino acids. For the CDR3, the DNA is TGTGCCAGCAGCTTAGAGTATGCCCTAGAGACCCAGTACTTC. Translating it yields CASSLEYALETQYF.

CDR3 coding DNA: TGTGCCAGCAGCTTGGGCCAGGGGGAGACCATGAACACTGAAGCTTTCTTT. Its translation is CASSLGQGETMNTEAFF. The chain has TRBV5-4 and TRBJ1-1; 7 bases align to TRBD1. This CDR3 region has 17 residues. Losses at the gene ends were 0 bases for V and 0 bases for J; bases not matched to a gene: 8. CDR1 SGHNT and CDR2 YYREEE come from the germline V gene (reference sequence).

In the case of this clonotype: One end of the junction does not line up with germline, which may come from a read error. The chain has TRBV5-1 and TRBJ2-7; D is perhaps TRBD1 (6 bases). Per the germline V gene, CDR1 is SGHRS and CDR2 is YFSETQ. CDR3 length equals 13 residues. CDR3 sequence: CASSTQTGYGQYF. In nucleotides, the CDR3 is TGCGCCAGCAGCACACAGACAGGCTACGGGCAGTACTTC.

Concerning this clonotype itself: This may be a read error: a much more frequent sequence differs by one nucleotide. The chain carries TRBV29-1 and TRBJ2-7, with TRBD2 matching 9 bases. This CDR3 has 17 residues. With V trimmed by 1 base and J by 7 bases, 17 bases remained unmatched. Germline V gene data show CDR1 as SQVTM and CDR2 as ANQGSEA. This CDR3 reads CSVEGGLAGIGYNEQYF. In nucleotides, the CDR3 is TGCAGCGTTGAAGGCGGCCTAGCGGGGATTGGGTACAATGAGCAGTACTTC.

The chain has TRBV3-1 and TRBJ2-5; a weak D match, TRBD2 (5 bases). The DNA matches TRBJ2-7 better at its end, which makes the J call doubtful. The CDR3 sequence is 15 residues long. The V gene's germline CDR1 is LGHDT and CDR2 YNNKEL (reference sequence). Here the CDR3 reads CASSPQDFLPLEQYF. The CDR3 bases are TGTGCCAGCAGCCCCCAGGACTTCCTCCCCCTCGAGCAGTACTTC.

This clonotype was counted between two and nine times. The rearrangement links TRBV7-3 to TRBJ2-5; D might be TRBD2 (6 bases). This CDR3 comprises 13 residues. Germline V gene lookup returns CDR1 SGHTA and CDR2 FQGTGA. Trimming removed 8 bases at V and 4 bases at J, with 14 bases between. CDR3 in amino acids: CASWNRGIETQYF. The DNA for the CDR3 is TGTGCCAGCTGGAACCGGGGGATAGAGACCCAGTACTTC.

In its sample, this clonotype was seen a few times. The J gene is TRBJ2-7, the V gene TRBV20-1, with a weak D call TRBD2 (5 bases). The CDR3 loop spans 14 amino acids. Trimming left V 4 bases short and J 5 bases short, with 18 bases between. Germline V gives CDR1 DFQATT, CDR2 SNEGSKA (reference sequence). The DNA of the CDR3 is TGCAGTGCTACTGCCAGGCGTGGGGAGAACGAGCAGTACTTC. It specifies CSATARRGENEQYF.